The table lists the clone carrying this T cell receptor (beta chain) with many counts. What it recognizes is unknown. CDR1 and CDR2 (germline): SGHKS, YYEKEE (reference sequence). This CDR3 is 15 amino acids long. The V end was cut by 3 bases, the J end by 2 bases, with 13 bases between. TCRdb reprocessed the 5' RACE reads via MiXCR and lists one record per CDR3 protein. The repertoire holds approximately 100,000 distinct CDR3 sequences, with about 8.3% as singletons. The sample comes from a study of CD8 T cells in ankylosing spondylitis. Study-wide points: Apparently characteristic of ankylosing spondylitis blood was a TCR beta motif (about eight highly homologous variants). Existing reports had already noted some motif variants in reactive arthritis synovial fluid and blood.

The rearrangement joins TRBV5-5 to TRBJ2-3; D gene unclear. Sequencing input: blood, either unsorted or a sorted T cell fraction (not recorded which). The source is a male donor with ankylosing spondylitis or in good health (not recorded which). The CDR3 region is CASSSLRRNTDTQYF. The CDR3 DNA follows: TGTGCCAGCAGCTCTCTAAGGCGCAACACAGATACGCAGTATTTT.